These 13 T cell receptor beta chains were all obtained from the same sample, sequenced in a study of T-cell reconstitution after alpha-beta-depleted transplantation in children. The authors prepared the TCRbeta library with unique molecular identifiers. TCRdb ran MiXCR on the PCR reads and lists one entry per CDR3 protein. The table has 400,000 to 450,000 distinct CDR3 sequences, roughly 43% seen once. The sequencing here drew on PBMCs, taken before TCRalphabeta/CD19-depleted stem cell transplant. The receptors shown here come from a girl aged 2-10 years with aplastic anemia, due to receive a stem cell transplant.

The chain couples TRBV18 to TRBJ2-2; D remains ambiguous. Germline CDR1 and CDR2: KGHSH and LQKENI. The CDR3 sequence is 12 residues long. V was cut by 2 bases and J by 8 bases, with 6 bases left in between. The CDR3 sequence is CASSPVEGELFF. The CDR3 nucleotides read TGTGCCAGCTCACCAGTGGAGGGGGAGCTGTTTTTT.

This clonotype has a count of ten or more. The chain has TRBV5-5 and TRBJ1-1; D possibly corresponds to TRBD1 (6 bases). V lost 2 bases and J 0 bases, leaving 17 bases between the germline ends. CDR1 and CDR2 (germline): SGHKS, YYEKEE (reference sequence). This CDR3 is built from 17 residues. The CDR3 spells CASSFPAGGQMNTEAFF. The CDR3 DNA follows: TGTGCCAGCAGCTTTCCCGCCGGGGGGCAGATGAACACTGAAGCTTTCTTT.

This clonotype was recorded once. V and J are TRBV12-3 or TRBV12-4 and TRBJ1-5; maybe TRBD1 (6 bases). V lost 7 bases and J 2 bases, leaving 15 bases between the germline ends. The CDR3 covers 15 residues. The CDR3, as DNA: TGTGCCAGCACCCGGACGGGGGCGGGCAATCAGCCCCAGCATTTT. Residues: CASTRTGAGNQPQHF.

This clonotype was seen many times. The rearrangement uses TRBV6-5 and TRBJ2-7; 9 bases align to TRBD2. CDR1 is MNHEY and CDR2 is SVGAGI in the germline V gene. The trim removed 0 bases at V and 3 bases at J, leaving 3 bases unmatched. CDR3 length equals 15 residues. CDR3 sequence (DNA): TGTGCCAGCAGTTACTCTATTAGCGGGAGCTACGAGCAGTACTTC. Translating it yields CASSYSISGSYEQYF.

The chain links TRBV20-1 to TRBJ2-3, with 7 nucleotides matching TRBD2. The CDR3 is 14 amino acids. V shed 5 bases and J 3 bases; nucleotides not matched to a gene: 8. CDR1 is DFQATT and CDR2 is SNEGSKA in the germline V gene (reference sequence). The CDR3 DNA reads TGCAGTGCTCGGACTAGGGCTTGGACAGATACGCAGTATTTT. It codes for CSARTRAWTDTQYF.

This clonotype has ten or more counts. The chain is built from TRBV9 and TRBJ2-1; D tentatively fits TRBD1 or TRBD2 (6 bases each). This CDR3 has 18 amino acids. Trimming took 0 bases from V and 11 from J, leaving 27 bases between them. The germline V gene encodes CDR1 SGDLS and CDR2 YYNGEE. CDR3 in DNA: TGTGCCAGCAGCGTAGCCCCCTCGGGTGGGGGGCAGGGGCAACAGCAGTTCTTC. Its protein product is CASSVAPSGGGQGQQQFF.

The chain has TRBV5-6 and TRBJ2-7, with TRBD1 identical over 9 bases. Germline values: CDR1 SGHDT, CDR2 YYEEEE. J gave up 4 bases and V 1 base, and 12 bases lay outside the gene matches. CDR3 size: 17 residues. The CDR3 loop reads CASSLMTGGAGGYEQYF. Written as DNA, the CDR3 is TGTGCCAGCAGCTTGATGACAGGGGGAGCCGGAGGTTACGAGCAGTACTTC.

The V and J genes are TRBV15 and TRBJ2-1; 13 positions match TRBD2. CDR1 and CDR2 (germline): LNHNV, YYDKDF (reference sequence). Trimming cost V 8 bases and J 6 bases; bases outside gene matches: 4. The CDR3 totals 14 residues. CDR3 sequence reads: CATGGLAGINEQFF. For the CDR3, the DNA is TGTGCCACCGGGGGACTAGCGGGAATCAATGAGCAGTTCTTC. Full variable domain (remainder filled in from reference TRBV15 and TRBJ2-1): DAMVIQNPRYQVTQFGKPVTLSCSQTLNHNVMYWYQQKSSQAPKLLFHYYDKDFNNEADTPDNFQSRRPNTSFCFLDIRSPGLGDTAMYLCATGGLAGINEQFFGPGTRLTVL.

Ten or more counts support this clonotype. The rearrangement joins TRBV4-3 to TRBJ2-1; no definite D call. Trimming pared 1 base from V and 4 bases from J, leaving 5 bases between. CDR3 size: 13 residues. Germline-derived CDR1 and CDR2 are LGHNA and YSLEER. DNA of the CDR3: TGCGCCAGCAGCCAAGGCTCTTACAATGAGCAGTTCTTC. It is translated as CASSQGSYNEQFF.

This clonotype was observed a few times. This chain connects TRBV20-1 to TRBJ2-6; D is perhaps TRBD2 (5 bases). There are 15 residues in the CDR3. CDR1 and CDR2 from the germline V gene are DFQATT and SNEGSKA (reference sequence). Deletions cut 1 base from V and 3 bases from J, with 10 bases between. For the CDR3, the DNA is TGCAGTGCTAGAGTGGGAGTGGGTGGGGCCAACGTCCTGACTTTC. This encodes CSARVGVGGANVLTF.

In its sample, this clonotype was seen many times. The V gene is TRBV29-1, the J gene TRBJ2-7; the D is unclear. The CDR3 is 11 residues long. The V gene's germline CDR1 is SQVTM and CDR2 ANQGSEA. V was shortened by 4 bases and J by 5 bases, with 9 bases between the two germline ends. In DNA, the CDR3 is TGCAGCGTTGTACGAGTGGACGAGCAGTACTTC. Translated, it gives CSVVRVDEQYF.

The chain links TRBV7-2 to TRBJ1-5, with TRBD1 identical over 9 bases. Losses at the gene ends were 1 base for V and 7 bases for J; bases not matched to a gene: 8. Germline V gene sequence: CDR1 SGHTA, CDR2 FQGNSA. This CDR3 contains 16 residues. The CDR3 protein is CASSLVPGTGSQPQHF. In DNA, the CDR3 is TGTGCCAGCAGCTTAGTCCCCGGGACAGGGAGCCAGCCCCAGCATTTT.

The rearrangement links TRBV6-5 to TRBJ2-1, with D possibly TRBD2 on 5 matching bases. Germline loops: CDR1 MNHEY, CDR2 SVGAGI. The CDR3 extends over 12 amino acids. V was clipped by 6 bases and J by 5 bases, with 8 bases between them. CDR3 DNA sequence: TGTGCCAGCAGCGACGGGGACAATGAGCAGTTCTTC. This encodes CASSDGDNEQFF.